This T cell receptor (beta chain) was sequenced in a study of cytomegalovirus exposure and HLA in healthy donors. This clone came up a few times. PCR primers comprised 60 Vbeta and 13 Jbeta primers. Authors' methods: A later analysis tallied about 80 million unique TCR beta chains, around 12 million of them shared. The data were produced by immunoSEQ multiplex PCR, yet TCRdb's version contains in-frame clones alone and is incomplete. The V and J calls and the clone size are those of that table, but D and trimming were determined from the DNA. The sample has 110,000 or so clones; about 80% are singletons. Trimming removed 1 base from V and 3 bases from J; junction bases left unmatched: 1. The CDR3 is 15 residues long. Germline CDR1 reads MNHNS; CDR2 reads SASEGT.

The chain recombines TRBV6-1 with TRBJ2-2; 8 bases line up with TRBD1. Input material: PBMCs. This sequence was found in a man aged 30-40 years in good health and CMV-seronegative. For the CDR3, the DNA is TGTGCCAGCAGTGAAGGACAGGGGTACACCGGGGAGCTGTTTTTT. Translation: CASSEGQGYTGELFF.